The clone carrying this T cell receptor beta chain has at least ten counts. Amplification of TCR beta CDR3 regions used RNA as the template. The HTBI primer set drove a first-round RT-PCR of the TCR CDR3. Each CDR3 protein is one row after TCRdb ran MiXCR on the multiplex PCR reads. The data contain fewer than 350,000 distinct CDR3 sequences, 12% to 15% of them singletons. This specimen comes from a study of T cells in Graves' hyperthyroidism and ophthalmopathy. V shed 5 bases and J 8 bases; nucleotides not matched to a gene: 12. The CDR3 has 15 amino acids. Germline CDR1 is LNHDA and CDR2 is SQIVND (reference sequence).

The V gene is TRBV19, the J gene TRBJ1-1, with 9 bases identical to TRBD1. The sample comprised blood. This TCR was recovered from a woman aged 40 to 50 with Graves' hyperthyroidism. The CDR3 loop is CASSRSGTGITEAFF. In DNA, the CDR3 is TGTGCCAGTAGTCGGTCCGGGACAGGGATAACGGAAGCTTTCTTT.